Included here is one T cell receptor (beta chain) sequence, with context. What it binds is not known. These data belong to a study of cytomegalovirus exposure and HLA in healthy donors. Study results and caveats: Previous analysis showed most TCR beta V segments were productive about 87% or about 30% of the time.

This PCR relied on a set of 60 Vbeta primers and 13 Jbeta primers. Some clones are missing from TCRdb's copy, which holds only in-frame ones; the method was immunoSEQ multiplex PCR. Of over 200,000 clones listed, about 70% were seen once; the top ten hold around 3%. V was pared by 5 bases and J by 3 bases, with 11 bases between. CDR1 and CDR2 from the germline V gene are SGHRS and YFSETQ. The CDR3 spans 13 residues. This TCR was sampled from a middle-aged man in good health and CMV-seropositive. Material for sequencing was PBMCs. V gene TRBV5-1 combines with J gene TRBJ1-1; D is undetermined. DNA of the CDR3: TGCGCCAGCAGAGCTGACACCTACACTGAAGCTTTCTTT. It is translated as CASRADTYTEAFF.